This TCR beta chain was retrieved from a study of cytomegalovirus exposure and HLA in healthy donors. Study-wide context: Among over 350 genotyped donors, about 83% fell in the Caucasian-associated ancestry cluster.

Per germline, CDR1 KGHSH and CDR2 LQKENI. The CDR3 has 17 amino acids. V lost 6 bases and J lost 0; bases outside the gene matches: 10. This clone came up once. The PCR was carried out with 60 Vbeta primers and 13 Jbeta primers. Sequenced by immunoSEQ multiplex PCR; TCRdb stores in-frame clones only, minus some. The top ten clones hold 5.5% to 8% of a sample with 150,000 to 200,000 clones, approximately 80% of them seen once. This TCR was recovered from a woman younger than 45 in good health and CMV-seropositive. The source material was PBMCs. The chain combines TRBV18 with TRBJ2-1, with 8 bases matching TRBD2. CDR3 region: CASSLGAGASSYNEQFF. The DNA of the CDR3 is TGTGCCAGCTCCCTTGGAGCGGGGGCAAGCTCCTACAATGAGCAGTTCTTC.